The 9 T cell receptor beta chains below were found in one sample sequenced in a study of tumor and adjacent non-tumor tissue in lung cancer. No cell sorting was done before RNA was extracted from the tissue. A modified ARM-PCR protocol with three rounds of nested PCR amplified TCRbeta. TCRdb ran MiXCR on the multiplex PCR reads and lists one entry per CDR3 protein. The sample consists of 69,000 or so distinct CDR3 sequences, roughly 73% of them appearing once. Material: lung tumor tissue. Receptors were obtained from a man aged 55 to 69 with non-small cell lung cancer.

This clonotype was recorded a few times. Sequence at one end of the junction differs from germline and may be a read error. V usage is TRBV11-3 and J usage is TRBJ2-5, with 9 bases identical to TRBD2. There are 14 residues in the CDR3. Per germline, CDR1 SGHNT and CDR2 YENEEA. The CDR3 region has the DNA TGTGCCAGCAGTCCTAGCGGGGTCGGGGAGACACAGTACTTC. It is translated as CASSPSGVGETQYF. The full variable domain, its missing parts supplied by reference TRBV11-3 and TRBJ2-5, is EAGVVQSPRYKIIEKKQPVAFWCNPISGHNTLYWYLQNLGQGPELLIRYENEEAVDDSQLPKDRFSAERLKGVDSTLKIQPAELGDSAVYLCASSPSGVGETQYFGPGTRLLVL.

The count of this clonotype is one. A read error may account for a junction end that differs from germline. The CDR3 sequence is CGARDRRDEQYF. The CDR3 coding sequence is TGCGGTGCGAGGGACAGACGCGACGAGCAGTATTTC. J is TRBJ2-7 and V is TRBV20-1; 7 bases fit TRBD1. The CDR3 has 12 residues. The germline CDR1 and CDR2 sequences are DFQATT and SNEGSKA (reference sequence).

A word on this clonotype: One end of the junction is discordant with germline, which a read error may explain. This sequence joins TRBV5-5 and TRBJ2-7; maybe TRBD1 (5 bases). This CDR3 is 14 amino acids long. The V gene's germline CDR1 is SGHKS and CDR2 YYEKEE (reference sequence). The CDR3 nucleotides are TGTGCCAGCAGTTTAGAGACAGTTTTCTACGTGCAGTACTTC. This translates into CASSLETVFYVQYF.

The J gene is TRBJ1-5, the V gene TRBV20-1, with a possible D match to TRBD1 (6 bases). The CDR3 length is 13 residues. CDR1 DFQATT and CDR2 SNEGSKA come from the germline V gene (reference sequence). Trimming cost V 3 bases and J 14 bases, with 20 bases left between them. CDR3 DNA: TGCAGTGCTAGGTTGTGGGACAATCAGACCGAGCATTTT. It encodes CSARLWDNQTEHF.

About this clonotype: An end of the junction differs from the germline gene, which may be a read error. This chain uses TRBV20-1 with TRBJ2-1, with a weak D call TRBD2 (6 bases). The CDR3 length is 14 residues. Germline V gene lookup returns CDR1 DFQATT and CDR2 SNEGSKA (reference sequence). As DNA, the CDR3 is TGCAGTACTAGTGGCGAGACTAGTCTTAATGAGCAGTTCTTC. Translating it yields CSTSGETSLNEQFF.

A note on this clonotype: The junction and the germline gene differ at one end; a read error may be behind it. The chain's CDR3 is CSALRGGVDEQCF. The CDR3 DNA is TGCAGTGCTCTTCGCGGGGGTGTGGATGAGCAGTGCTTC. The chain has TRBV20-1 and TRBJ2-1; 7 nucleotides match TRBD2. From germline, CDR1 is DFQATT and CDR2 SNEGSKA (reference sequence). The CDR3 has 13 residues.

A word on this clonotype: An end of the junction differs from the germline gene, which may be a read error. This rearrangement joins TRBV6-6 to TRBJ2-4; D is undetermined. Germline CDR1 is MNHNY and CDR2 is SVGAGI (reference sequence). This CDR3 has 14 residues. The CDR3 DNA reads TGTACCAGCAGTGGCGTTGAGGCCAAAAACATTCAGTACTTC. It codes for CTSSGVEAKNIQYF.

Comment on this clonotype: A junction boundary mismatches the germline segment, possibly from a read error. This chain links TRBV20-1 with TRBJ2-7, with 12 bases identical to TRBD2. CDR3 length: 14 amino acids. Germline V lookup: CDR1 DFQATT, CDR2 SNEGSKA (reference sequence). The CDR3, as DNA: TGCAGTGCTGAAAGGACTAGCGGGGACTACGAGCACTACTTC. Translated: CSAERTSGDYEHYF.

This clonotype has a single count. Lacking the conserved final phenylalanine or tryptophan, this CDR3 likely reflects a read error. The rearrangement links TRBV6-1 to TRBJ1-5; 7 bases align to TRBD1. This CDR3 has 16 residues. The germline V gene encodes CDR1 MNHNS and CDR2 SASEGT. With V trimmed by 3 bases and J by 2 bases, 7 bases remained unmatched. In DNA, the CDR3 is TGTGCCAGCAGTGATATTGAAGACAGGGGCAATCAGCCCCAGCATATT. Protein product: CASSDIEDRGNQPQHI.